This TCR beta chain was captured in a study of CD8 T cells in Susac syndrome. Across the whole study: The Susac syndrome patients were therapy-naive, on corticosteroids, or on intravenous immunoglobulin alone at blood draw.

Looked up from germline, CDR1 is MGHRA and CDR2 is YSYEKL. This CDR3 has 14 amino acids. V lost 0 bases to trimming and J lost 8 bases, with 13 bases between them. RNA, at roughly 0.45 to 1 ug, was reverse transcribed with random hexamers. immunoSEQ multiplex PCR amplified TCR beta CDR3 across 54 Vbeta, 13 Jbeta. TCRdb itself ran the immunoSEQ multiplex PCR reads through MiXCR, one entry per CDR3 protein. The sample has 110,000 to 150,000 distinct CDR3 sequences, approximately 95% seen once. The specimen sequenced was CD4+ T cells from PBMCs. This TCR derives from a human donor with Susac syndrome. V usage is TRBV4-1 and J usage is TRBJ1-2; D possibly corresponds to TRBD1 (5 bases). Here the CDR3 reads CASSQEGDNRGYTF. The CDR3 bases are TGCGCCAGCAGCCAAGAAGGGGATAATAGGGGCTACACCTTC.